The 24 T cell receptor beta chains in this list originate from one sample, sequenced in a study of post-analysis software for immune sequencing data (dated by TCRdb to 2013 to 2016). Broad study findings and their caveats: Several TRBV segments, including TRBV5-6, TRBV5-1 and TRBV20-1, were significantly more frequent in patients than controls.

Which antigens these TCRs recognize remains unknown. The receptor library was made with PCR. Sequencing instrument: Illumina HiSeq 2500. To reduce PCR and sequencing biases, unique molecular identifiers were built into the TCR beta cDNA libraries. Clones were called with MiXCR by TCRdb after fastp trimmed the public reads at Q25, and only in-frame beta chains were retained. Each entry merges the rows of one CDR3 protein and shows their most common DNA and genes. This sample lists hundreds of thousands of distinct CDR3 sequences; 59% were detected once. The ten top clones hold around 11% of the sample. Sequencing used blood. Receptor source: a girl aged 2 to 10 with multiple sclerosis.

The chain employs TRBV6-5 and TRBJ2-7, with a possible D match to TRBD2 (6 bases). Germline lookup yields CDR1 MNHEY and CDR2 SVGAGI. The CDR3 is made up of 14 amino acids. Trimming pared 5 bases from V and 3 bases from J, leaving 14 bases between. The CDR3 DNA reads TGTGCCAGCAGTAATACCCGGGGACTCTACGAGCAGTACTTC. Encoded protein: CASSNTRGLYEQYF.

This clonotype appeared a few times. The chain joins TRBV5-6 to TRBJ2-7; D is unclear. The CDR3 totals 10 residues. Germline V gene sequence: CDR1 SGHDT, CDR2 YYEEEE. Trimming removed 6 bases from V and 7 bases from J, with 8 bases in between. CDR3 loop: CASTPGEQYF. In DNA form, the CDR3 reads TGTGCCAGCACCCCCGGAGAGCAGTACTTC.

This clonotype was recorded a few times. The chain links TRBV11-3 to TRBJ2-3; no clear D. The germline V gene has CDR1 SGHNT and CDR2 YENEEA. Between the trimmed V and J ends, which lost 6 bases and 2 bases, there was a span of 9 bases. The CDR3 totals 13 residues. The CDR3 DNA follows: TGTGCCAGCAGAGGCAGACACACAGATACGCAGTATTTT. Its protein is CASRGRHTDTQYF.

The V call is TRBV5-6, the J call TRBJ2-1; perhaps TRBD2 as D (6 bases). Germline CDR1 SGHDT, CDR2 YYEEEE. Trimming removed 0 bases from V and 2 bases from J, with 12 bases in between. The CDR3 is 16 amino acids. The CDR3 DNA follows: TGTGCCAGCAGCTTGGCCCCGGGACTGCCCTACAATGAGCAGTTCTTC. Protein: CASSLAPGLPYNEQFF. The variable domain in full, completed from reference TRBV5-6 and TRBJ2-1, reads DAGVTQSPTHLIKTRGQQVTLRCSPKSGHDTVSWYQQALGQGPQFIFQYYEEEERQRGNFPDRFSGHQFPNYSSELNVNALLLGDSALYLCASSLAPGLPYNEQFFGPGTRLTVL.

Worth noting for this clonotype: One end of the junction fails to match germline, which may point to a read error. The chain employs TRBV7-7 and TRBJ2-5; 9 bases map to TRBD2. Germline CDR1 and CDR2: SSHAT and FNYEAQ (reference sequence). CDR3 length: 14 amino acids. CDR3: CASSLAGDHETQYF. The CDR3 DNA is TGTGCTAGCAGCTTAGCGGGAGATCATGAGACCCAGTACTTC. Looking up the rest from reference TRBV7-7 and TRBJ2-5 gives the full variable domain: GAGVSQSPRYKVTKRGQDVTLRCDPISSHATLYWYQQALGQGPEFLTYFNYEAQPDKSGLPSDRFSAERPEGSISTLTIQRTEQRDSAMYRCASSLAGDHETQYFGPGTRLLVL.

The chain joins TRBV2 to TRBJ2-1; TRBD2 might be the D (6 bases). The CDR3 covers 12 residues. Germline V gene data show CDR1 as SNHLY and CDR2 as FYNNEI. V lost 7 bases, J lost 7 bases, and 11 bases lay in between. The CDR3 DNA reads TGTGCCAGCACCGTGACTAGTAATGAGCAGTTCTTC. It yields the protein CASTVTSNEQFF.

This clonotype was observed once. The genes are TRBV7-3 and TRBJ2-7, with 8 positions matching TRBD2. This CDR3 region has 13 residues. With V trimmed by 5 bases and J by 6 bases, 6 bases remained unmatched. CDR1 and CDR2 (germline): SGHTA, FQGTGA. This CDR3 is CASSPSGGFEQYF. CDR3 nucleotide sequence: TGTGCCAGCAGCCCCAGCGGGGGCTTCGAGCAGTACTTC.

The J gene is TRBJ2-3, the V gene TRBV30, with a tentative D call TRBD1 (6 bases). The ends were cut back, 1 base at V and 2 bases at J, with 16 bases in the middle. The CDR3 has 16 amino acids. Germline CDR1 GTSNPN, CDR2 SVGIG (reference sequence). The CDR3: CAWSAATTGSTDTQYF. The CDR3 DNA sequence: TGTGCCTGGAGTGCAGCTACTACAGGGTCCACAGATACGCAGTATTTT.

The genes are TRBV6-1 and TRBJ1-1, with a weak D call TRBD1 (6 bases). The CDR3 is 17 residues long. The V gene lost 8 bases and the J gene lost 5 bases, with 27 bases spanning the gap. The germline V gene encodes CDR1 MNHNS and CDR2 SASEGT. CDR3 residues: CASLPLGGPIGWTEAFF. In DNA form, the CDR3 reads TGTGCCAGCTTGCCCCTGGGGGGCCCGATAGGTTGGACTGAAGCTTTCTTT.

In regard to this clonotype: The final CDR3 position lacks the conserved phenylalanine or tryptophan, pointing to a likely read error. The chain links TRBV5-1 to TRBJ2-1, with D uncertain. V dropped 0 bases and J dropped 6 bases, with 13 bases sitting between them. In germline, CDR1 is SGHRS, CDR2 YFSETQ. This CDR3 is built from 15 residues. In DNA form, the CDR3 reads TGCGCCAGCAGCTTGGCCACTACAGTCATCAATGAGCAGTTCTTA. Protein: CASSLATTVINEQFL.

The chain recombines TRBV7-2 with TRBJ1-2; weak D call: TRBD1 (5 bases). V was trimmed by 1 base and J by 0 bases, leaving 18 bases between them. Germline CDR1 SGHTA, CDR2 FQGNSA. This CDR3 is built from 18 residues. CDR3 DNA: TGTGCCAGCAGCTTAGGGGGCTTCGCGGCCTCCTCTAACTATGGCTACACCTTC. This encodes CASSLGGFAASSNYGYTF.

The chain joins TRBV5-1 to TRBJ2-7; a possible D gene is TRBD2 (5 bases). Between the trimmed V and J ends, which lost 5 bases and 6 bases, there was a span of 9 bases. Germline assignment: CDR1 SGHRS and CDR2 YFSETQ. The CDR3 contains 11 residues. Written as DNA, the CDR3 is TGCGCCAGCAGGGAGGCCTTCGAGCAGTACTTC. Its translation is CASREAFEQYF.

A remark on this clonotype: One junction end does not reproduce the germline sequence, and a read error may be involved. The chain is built from TRBV20-1 and TRBJ1-4, with a tentative D call TRBD1 (6 bases). Germline values: CDR1 DFQATT, CDR2 SNEGSKA (reference sequence). The CDR3 extends over 14 amino acids. DNA of the CDR3: TGCAGTGCCCGGGAGTCAGGGGCTCCCGGGAAACGGTTTTTT. It codes for CSARESGAPGKRFF.

The chain has TRBV20-1 and TRBJ1-1; the D gene is possibly TRBD1 (6 bases). The CDR3 length is 15 residues. Trimming removed 1 base at V and 5 bases at J, with 17 bases between. CDR1 and CDR2 from the germline V gene are DFQATT and SNEGSKA (reference sequence). In nucleotides, the CDR3 is TGCAGTGCTAGAGGGTCGGGGGCAGGTGAGACTGAAGCTTTCTTT. Encoded protein: CSARGSGAGETEAFF.

This clonotype appeared a few times. V usage is TRBV29-1 and J usage is TRBJ2-7; no firm D call. The germline gives CDR1 SQVTM, CDR2 ANQGSEA. The CDR3 runs to 11 residues. V shed 2 bases and J shed 7 bases, with 9 bases lying between them. The CDR3 sequence is CSVESPEEQYF. In nucleotides, the CDR3 is TGCAGCGTTGAAAGTCCCGAAGAGCAGTACTTC.

A single count supports this clonotype. One junction end disagrees with the germline gene, perhaps due to a read error. V gene TRBV5-1 combines with J gene TRBJ2-3; D is unclear. Germline V CDR1 and CDR2: SGHRS, YFSETQ. There are 15 residues in the CDR3. The CDR3 DNA reads as TGCGCCAGCAGCTTGGAACAGACCTTCACAGCTACGCAGTATTTT. Amino acids: CASSLEQTFTATQYF.

V gene TRBV6-1 combines with J gene TRBJ1-5, with D tentatively TRBD1 (6 bases). Trimming left V 1 base short and J 4 bases short, with 11 bases between. Per the germline V gene, CDR1 is MNHNS and CDR2 is SASEGT. The CDR3 has 15 residues. CDR3 bases: TGTGCCAGCAGTGAAGGACAGGTCCCTAATCAGCCCCAGCATTTT. Residues: CASSEGQVPNQPQHF.

For this clonotype: Relative to the germline gene, one junction end is altered; a read error may explain this. The V call is TRBV29-1, the J call TRBJ2-3, with D maybe TRBD2 (6 bases). CDR1 SQVTM and CDR2 ANQGSEA come from the germline V gene. CDR3 size: 13 residues. The CDR3 DNA follows: TGCAGCGTTGACAGGCAGGGAGGAGATATGCAGTATTTT. As protein: CSVDRQGGDMQYF.

The V and J genes are TRBV29-1 and TRBJ2-3, with 14 nucleotides matching TRBD2. The germline V gene has CDR1 SQVTM and CDR2 ANQGSEA. V lost 1 base, J lost 3 bases, and 9 bases stayed unmatched. This CDR3 is 18 amino acids long. The chain's CDR3 is CSVEARLAGGRYTDTQYF. The CDR3 coding sequence is TGCAGCGTTGAAGCTCGACTAGCGGGAGGGAGGTATACAGATACGCAGTATTTT.

This clonotype was picked up many times. The rearrangement uses TRBV15 and TRBJ2-5, with 9 bases aligning to TRBD1. This CDR3 has 16 amino acids. Unmatched junction bases numbered 7, after V lost 5 bases and J lost 0 bases. The germline V gene has CDR1 LNHNV and CDR2 YYDKDF (reference sequence). This chain's CDR3 is CATSSGTGTYQETQYF. DNA of the CDR3: TGTGCCACCAGCTCCGGGACAGGGACGTACCAAGAGACCCAGTACTTC.

The chain links TRBV7-2 to TRBJ2-7; a possible D gene is TRBD2 (6 bases). Gene TRBJ2-5 matches the end of the DNA better, so the J call may be wrong. CDR1 and CDR2 from the germline V gene are SGHTA and FQGNSA. CDR3 length: 15 residues. The CDR3 bases are TGTGCCAGCAGCTTAGCGACGGGGAGGAGGGTGACCCAGTACTTC. Protein product: CASSLATGRRVTQYF.

The chain has TRBV4-3 and TRBJ2-2, with unresolved D. V dropped 0 bases and J dropped 0 bases, with 14 bases sitting between them. This CDR3 has 18 residues. The germline V gene encodes CDR1 LGHNA and CDR2 YSLEER. This CDR3 is CASSQDLSGAANTGELFF. The CDR3 nucleotides read TGCGCCAGCAGCCAAGACCTTTCCGGCGCCGCGAACACCGGGGAGCTGTTTTTT.

The rearrangement uses TRBV5-6 and TRBJ1-4, with D unresolved. Deletions cut 4 bases from V and 8 bases from J, with 15 bases between. Germline CDR1 is SGHDT and CDR2 is YYEEEE. The CDR3 is made up of 14 amino acids. CDR3 sequence reads: CASSVLANQEKLFF. The CDR3 DNA reads as TGTGCCAGCAGCGTCCTCGCGAATCAAGAAAAACTGTTTTTT.

V gene TRBV30 combines with J gene TRBJ2-1; 15 bases map to TRBD2. The CDR3 length is 16 residues. Looked up from germline, CDR1 is GTSNPN and CDR2 is SVGIG (reference sequence). The ends lost 2 bases at V and 10 bases at J; junction bases unmatched: 9. Written as DNA, the CDR3 is TGTGCCTGGAGTCTGCCGGGACTAGCGGGAGGTTTGGAGCAGTTCTTC. Amino acid sequence: CAWSLPGLAGGLEQFF.